The clone carrying this T cell receptor beta chain is deemed medium-sized. The record originates from a study of circulating and synovial CD4+ cells in juvenile arthritis. There are 11 residues in the CDR3. Between the trimmed V and J ends, which lost 8 bases and 4 bases, there was a span of 8 bases. Germline CDR1 LGHNA, CDR2 YSLEER. The repertoire was sequenced with immunoSEQ multiplex PCR; TCRdb's copy has only in-frame clones and lacks some. The table has 11,000 to 15,000 clones, around four fifths seen once. This receptor was identified in a human patient with juvenile idiopathic arthritis. Some clones in this sample may be carry-over from other donors' samples. V gene TRBV4-3 combines with J gene TRBJ1-1; tentative D call: TRBD1 (6 bases). Specimen: CD4+ T cells from synovial fluid. The CDR3 nucleotides read TGCGCCAGCCGGGGGGCCACTGAAGCTTTCTTT. Residues: CASRGATEAFF.